The clone carrying this T cell receptor (beta chain) was found many times. This entry belongs to a study of Graves' ophthalmopathy and Graves' hyperthyroidism. V lost 3 bases, J lost 1 base, and 16 bases lay in between. This CDR3 has 16 residues. In germline, CDR1 is SGHNT, CDR2 YYREEE (reference sequence). Amplifying from RNA transcripts, the study obtained TCR beta CDR3 regions. First-round RT-PCR relied on HTBI primers, and a second-round multiplex PCR came next. TCRdb fed the multiplex PCR reads into MiXCR, producing one record per CDR3 protein. Among some 400,000 distinct CDR3 sequences listed, 15% to 20% were seen once.

This clonotype was sampled from a woman aged 18-29 years with Graves' ophthalmopathy. V usage is TRBV5-4 and J usage is TRBJ2-5; D is unresolved. Sequences were obtained from peripheral blood. CDR3 protein: CASSSIVSPVQETQYF. CDR3 nucleotides: TGTGCCAGCAGCTCCATAGTCTCCCCGGTCCAAGAGACCCAGTACTTC.